This T cell receptor (beta chain) was retrieved from a study of B cell selection in AIRE deficiency. CDR3 length: 13 amino acids. Germline V CDR1 and CDR2: MNHEY, SVGAGI. Trimming cost V 1 base and J 7 bases, with 8 bases left between them. Profiling relied on immunoSEQ multiplex PCR, and the TCRdb table lists in-frame clones only, not all of them. The repertoire includes 20,000 to 25,000 clones, 95% to 98% of them detected once, and 0.17% sits in the top ten. The sorted conventional CD4 T cells were gated as CD4+CD127+. The material sequenced was conventional CD4+ T cells sorted from PBMCs. This clonotype originated in a human donor with AIRE deficiency. The chain links TRBV6-5 to TRBJ1-5; TRBD1 might be the D (5 bases). CDR3 amino acids: CASSYYGDQPQHF. DNA for the CDR3: TGTGCCAGCAGTTACTACGGGGACCAGCCCCAGCATTTT.